The source of this TCR beta chain is a study of cytomegalovirus exposure and HLA in healthy donors. Overall study results and limits: V- and J-gene trimming in TCR beta was tied to a missense DCLRE1C variant by an analysis performed later. Altogether, around 160 TCR beta chains were recorded as cytomegalovirus-associated. Relative to the 666-donor mean, N-insertions were reportedly fewer in an Asian-associated ancestry cluster in a later analysis. Excluded: some indistinguishable V segments such as TRBV6-2 and TRBV6-3.

The PCR was carried out with 60 Vbeta primers and 13 Jbeta primers. Here immunoSEQ multiplex PCR was the method, and the copy in TCRdb shows in-frame clones only, minus some. The sample has approximately 290,000 clones; 75% to 90% are singletons. For this clone: Its antigen is currently unknown. Sequence at one end of the junction differs from germline and may be a read error. This CDR3 is also generated by other DNA sequences in the sample.

CDR3 length: 18 residues. The germline gives CDR1 LGHNA, CDR2 YNFKEQ. V gene TRBV4-2 combines with J gene TRBJ2-7, with 7 bases identical to TRBD2. The sequencing input was PBMCs. The TCR comes from a girl aged 2 to 9 in good health and CMV-seronegative. This CDR3 reads CASSQDRMASGSSYEQYF. The DNA of the CDR3 is TGTGCCAGTAGCCAAGATCGGATGGCTAGCGGAAGCTCCTACGAGCAGTACTTC.